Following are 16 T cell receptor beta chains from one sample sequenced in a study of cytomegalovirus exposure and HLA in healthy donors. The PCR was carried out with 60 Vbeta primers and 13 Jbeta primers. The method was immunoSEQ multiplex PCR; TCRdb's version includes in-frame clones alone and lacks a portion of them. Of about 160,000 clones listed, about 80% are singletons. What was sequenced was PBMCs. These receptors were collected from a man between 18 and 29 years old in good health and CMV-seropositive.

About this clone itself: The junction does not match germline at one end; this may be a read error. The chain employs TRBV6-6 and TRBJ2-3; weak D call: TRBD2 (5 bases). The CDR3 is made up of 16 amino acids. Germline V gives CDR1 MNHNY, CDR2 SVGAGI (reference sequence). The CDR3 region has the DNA TGTGCCAGCAGTTACTCGATTGGGTTAGCGTCTACTTCATCGCTCTTT. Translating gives CASSYSIGLASTSSLF.

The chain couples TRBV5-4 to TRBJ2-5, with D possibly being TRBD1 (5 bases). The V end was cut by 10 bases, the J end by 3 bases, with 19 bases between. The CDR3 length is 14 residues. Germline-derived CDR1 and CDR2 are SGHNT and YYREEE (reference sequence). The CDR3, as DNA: TGTGCCTTCCAGACCGTAAGGGGTGAAGAGACCCAGTACTTC. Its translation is CAFQTVRGEETQYF.

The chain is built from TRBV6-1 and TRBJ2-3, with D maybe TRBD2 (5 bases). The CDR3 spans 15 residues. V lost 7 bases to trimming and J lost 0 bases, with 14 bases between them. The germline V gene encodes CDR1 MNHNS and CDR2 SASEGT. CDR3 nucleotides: TGTGCCAGCACAGAGGGCACTTCTAGCACAGATACGCAGTATTTT. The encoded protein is CASTEGTSSTDTQYF.

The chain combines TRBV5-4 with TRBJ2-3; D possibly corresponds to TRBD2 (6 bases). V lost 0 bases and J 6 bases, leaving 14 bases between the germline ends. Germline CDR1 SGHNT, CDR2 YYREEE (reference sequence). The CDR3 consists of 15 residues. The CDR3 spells CASSLAGGMGDTQYF. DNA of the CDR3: TGTGCCAGCAGCTTGGCCGGAGGGATGGGGGATACGCAGTATTTT.

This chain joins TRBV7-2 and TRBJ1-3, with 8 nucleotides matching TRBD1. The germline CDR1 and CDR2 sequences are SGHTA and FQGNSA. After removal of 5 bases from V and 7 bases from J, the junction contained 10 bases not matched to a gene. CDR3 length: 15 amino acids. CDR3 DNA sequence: TGTGCCAGCAGCAAAGGACAGGGAAATGGGAACACCATATATTTT. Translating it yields CASSKGQGNGNTIYF.

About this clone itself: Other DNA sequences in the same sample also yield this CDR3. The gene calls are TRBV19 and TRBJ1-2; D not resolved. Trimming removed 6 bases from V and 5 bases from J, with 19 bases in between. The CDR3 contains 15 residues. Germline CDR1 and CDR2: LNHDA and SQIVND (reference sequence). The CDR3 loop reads CASSPPSAEAYGYTF. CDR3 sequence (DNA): TGTGCCAGTAGCCCCCCCTCGGCAGAAGCGTATGGCTACACCTTC.

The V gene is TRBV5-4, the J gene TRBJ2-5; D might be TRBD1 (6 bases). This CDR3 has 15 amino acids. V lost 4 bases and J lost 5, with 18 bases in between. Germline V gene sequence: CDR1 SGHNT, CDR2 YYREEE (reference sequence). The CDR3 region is CASSPDQGMGETQYF. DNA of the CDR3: TGTGCCAGCAGCCCCGACCAGGGGATGGGGGAGACCCAGTACTTC.

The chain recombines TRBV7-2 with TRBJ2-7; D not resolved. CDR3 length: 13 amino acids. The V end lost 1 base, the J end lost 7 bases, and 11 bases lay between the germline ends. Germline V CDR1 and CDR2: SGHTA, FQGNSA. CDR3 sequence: CASSLVEAGEQYF. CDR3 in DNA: TGTGCCAGCAGCTTAGTCGAGGCCGGGGAGCAGTACTTC.

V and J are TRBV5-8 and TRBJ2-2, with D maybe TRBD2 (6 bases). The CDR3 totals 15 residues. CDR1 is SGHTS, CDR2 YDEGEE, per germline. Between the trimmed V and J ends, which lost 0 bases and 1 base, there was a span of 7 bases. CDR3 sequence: CASSLAGVNTGELFF. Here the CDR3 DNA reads TGTGCCAGCAGCTTGGCGGGGGTGAACACCGGGGAGCTGTTTTTT. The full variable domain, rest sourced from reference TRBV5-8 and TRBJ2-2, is EAGVTQSPTHLIKTRGQQATLRCSPISGHTSVYWYQQALGLGLQFLLWYDEGEERNRGNFPPRFSGRQFPNYSSELNVNALELEDSALYLCASSLAGVNTGELFFGEGSRLTVL.

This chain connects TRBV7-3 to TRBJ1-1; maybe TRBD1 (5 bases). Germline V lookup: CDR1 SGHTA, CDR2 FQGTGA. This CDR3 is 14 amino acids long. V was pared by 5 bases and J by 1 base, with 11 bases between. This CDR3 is CASSPTTENTEAFF. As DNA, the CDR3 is TGTGCCAGCAGCCCAACGACAGAGAACACTGAAGCTTTCTTT.

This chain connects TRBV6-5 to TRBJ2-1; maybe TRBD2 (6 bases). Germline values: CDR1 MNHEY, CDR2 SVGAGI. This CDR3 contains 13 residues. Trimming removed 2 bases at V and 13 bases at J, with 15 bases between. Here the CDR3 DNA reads TGTGCCAGCAGTTACGCTTTCGGGACTGGACAGTTCTTC. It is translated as CASSYAFGTGQFF.

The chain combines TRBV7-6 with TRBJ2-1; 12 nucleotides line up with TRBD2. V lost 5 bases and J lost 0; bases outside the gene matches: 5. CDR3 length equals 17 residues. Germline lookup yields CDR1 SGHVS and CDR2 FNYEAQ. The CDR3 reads CASSLGLAGNSYNEQFF. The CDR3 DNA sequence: TGTGCCAGCAGCCTCGGACTAGCGGGGAACTCCTACAATGAGCAGTTCTTC.

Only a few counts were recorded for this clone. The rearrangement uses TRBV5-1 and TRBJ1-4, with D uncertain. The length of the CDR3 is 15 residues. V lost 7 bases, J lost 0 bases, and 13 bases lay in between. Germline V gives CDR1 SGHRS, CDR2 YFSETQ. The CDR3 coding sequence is TGCGCCAGCCGTGACACAGTGGCAACTAATGAAAAACTGTTTTTT. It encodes CASRDTVATNEKLFF.

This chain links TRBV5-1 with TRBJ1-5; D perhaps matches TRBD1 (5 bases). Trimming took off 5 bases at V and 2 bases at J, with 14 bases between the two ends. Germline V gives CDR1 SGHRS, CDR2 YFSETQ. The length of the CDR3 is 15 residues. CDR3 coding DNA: TGCGCCAGCAGTCAGATGTGGGGGGGCAATCAGCCCCAGCATTTT. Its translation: CASSQMWGGNQPQHF. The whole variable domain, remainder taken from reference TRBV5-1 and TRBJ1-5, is KAGVTQTPRYLIKTRGQQVTLSCSPISGHRSVSWYQQTPGQGLQFLFEYFSETQRNKGNFPGRFSGRQFSNSRSEMNVSTLELGDSALYLCASSQMWGGNQPQHFGDGTRLSIL.

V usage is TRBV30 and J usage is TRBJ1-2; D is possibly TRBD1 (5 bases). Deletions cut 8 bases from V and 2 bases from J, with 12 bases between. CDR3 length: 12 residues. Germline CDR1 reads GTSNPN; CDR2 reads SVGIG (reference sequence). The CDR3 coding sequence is TGTGCCCGAACGGGGGGAAACTATGGCTACACCTTC. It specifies CARTGGNYGYTF.

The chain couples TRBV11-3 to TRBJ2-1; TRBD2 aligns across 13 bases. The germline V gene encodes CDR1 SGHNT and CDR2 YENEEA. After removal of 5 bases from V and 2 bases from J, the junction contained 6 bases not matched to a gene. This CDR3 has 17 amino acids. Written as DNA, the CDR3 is TGTGCCAGCAGCCCAGGGACTAGCGGGACCGCCTACAATGAGCAGTTCTTC. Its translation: CASSPGTSGTAYNEQFF.